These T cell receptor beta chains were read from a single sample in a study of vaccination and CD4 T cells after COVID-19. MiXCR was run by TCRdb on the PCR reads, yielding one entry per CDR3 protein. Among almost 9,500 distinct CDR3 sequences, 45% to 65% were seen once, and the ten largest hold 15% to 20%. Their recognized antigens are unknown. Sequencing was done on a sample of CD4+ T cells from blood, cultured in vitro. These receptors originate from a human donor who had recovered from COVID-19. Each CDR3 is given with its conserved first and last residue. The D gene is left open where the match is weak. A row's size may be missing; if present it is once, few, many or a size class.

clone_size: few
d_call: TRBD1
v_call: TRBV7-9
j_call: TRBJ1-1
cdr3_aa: CASSLASLGRGHGAFF
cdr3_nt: TGTGCCAGCAGCTTAGCTAGTTTGGGCAGGGGGCATGGAGCTTTCTTT

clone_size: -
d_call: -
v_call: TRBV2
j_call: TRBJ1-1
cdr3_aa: CASIRGRNTEAFF
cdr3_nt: TGTGCCAGCATTCGTGGGAGGAACACTGAAGCTTTCTTT

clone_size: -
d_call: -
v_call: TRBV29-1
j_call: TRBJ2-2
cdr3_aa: CSVATGLNTGELFF
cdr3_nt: TGCAGCGTTGCCACAGGGCTAAACACCGGGGAGCTGTTTTTT

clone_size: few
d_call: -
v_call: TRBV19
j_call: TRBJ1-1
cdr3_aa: CASSIPGRVGTEAFF
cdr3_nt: TGTGCCAGTAGTATCCCCGGCAGGGTCGGCACTGAAGCTTTCTTT

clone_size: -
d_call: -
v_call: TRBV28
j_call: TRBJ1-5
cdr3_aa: CASSFFGGQPQHF
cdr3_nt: TGTGCCAGCAGTTTTTTTGGCGGGCAGCCCCAGCATTTT

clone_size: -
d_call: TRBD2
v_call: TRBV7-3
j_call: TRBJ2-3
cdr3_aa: CASSPTGTSPYYSTDTQYF
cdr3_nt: TGTGCCAGCAGCCCTACCGGGACTAGCCCTTATTATAGCACAGATACGCAGTATTTT

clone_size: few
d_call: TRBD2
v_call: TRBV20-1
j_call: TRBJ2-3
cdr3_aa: CSARRSGPTDTQYF
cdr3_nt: TGCAGTGCTAGGCGTAGCGGGCCCACAGATACGCAGTATTTT

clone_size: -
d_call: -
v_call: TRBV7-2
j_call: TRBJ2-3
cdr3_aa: CASSLEPINGDTQYF
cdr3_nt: TGTGCCAGCAGCTTAGAGCCCATTAATGGAGATACGCAGTATTTT

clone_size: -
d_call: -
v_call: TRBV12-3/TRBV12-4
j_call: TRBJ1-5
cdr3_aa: CASSPPGGPSFGPQHF
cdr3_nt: TGTGCCAGCAGTCCGCCCGGGGGCCCCTCTTTTGGGCCCCAGCATTTT

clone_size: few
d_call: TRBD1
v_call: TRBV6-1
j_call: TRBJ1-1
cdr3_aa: CASSITGGPEAFF
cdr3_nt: TGTGCCAGCAGTATTACAGGGGGCCCTGAAGCTTTCTTT

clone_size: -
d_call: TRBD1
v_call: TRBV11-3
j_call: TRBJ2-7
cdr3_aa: CASSLDERGRYEQYF
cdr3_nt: TGTGCCAGCAGCTTAGATGAAAGGGGGCGGTACGAGCAGTACTTC

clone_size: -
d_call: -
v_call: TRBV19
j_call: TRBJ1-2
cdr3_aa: CASSISNRAPYGYTF
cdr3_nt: TGTGCCAGTAGTATTTCGAACAGGGCCCCCTATGGCTACACCTTC

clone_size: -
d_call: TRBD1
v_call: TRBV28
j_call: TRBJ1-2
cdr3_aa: CASRGDSNYGYTF
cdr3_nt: TGTGCCAGCAGGGGGGACAGCAACTATGGCTACACCTTC

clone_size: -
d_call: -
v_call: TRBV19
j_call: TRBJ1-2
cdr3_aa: CASSSNGGNGYTF
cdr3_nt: TGTGCCAGTAGTTCTAATGGGGGGAATGGCTACACCTTC

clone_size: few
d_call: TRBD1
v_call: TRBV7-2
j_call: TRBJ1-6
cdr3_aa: CASSLASGGTYNSPLHF
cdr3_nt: TGTGCCAGCAGCTTAGCCTCAGGGGGAACCTATAATTCACCCCTCCACTTT

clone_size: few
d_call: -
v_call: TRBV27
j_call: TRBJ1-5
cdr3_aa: CASGLDSASHQPQHF
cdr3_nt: TGTGCCAGCGGATTGGACAGCGCATCCCATCAGCCCCAGCATTTT

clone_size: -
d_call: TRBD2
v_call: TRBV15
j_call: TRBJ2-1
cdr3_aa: CATSRDDWAREGQDEQFF
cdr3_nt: TGTGCCACCAGCAGAGATGATTGGGCGCGGGAGGGCCAGGATGAGCAGTTCTTC

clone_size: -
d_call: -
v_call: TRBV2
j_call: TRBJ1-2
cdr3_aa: CAIQSTGRQGYTF
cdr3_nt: TGTGCCATCCAGTCGACAGGCCGGCAGGGCTACACCTTC

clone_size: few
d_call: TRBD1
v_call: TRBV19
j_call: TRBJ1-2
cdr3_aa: CASSMGTVVDYGYTF
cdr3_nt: TGTGCCAGTAGTATGGGGACAGTGGTCGACTATGGCTACACCTTC

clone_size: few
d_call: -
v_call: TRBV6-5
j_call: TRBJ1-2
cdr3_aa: CASSYAEVNYGYTF
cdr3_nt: TGTGCCAGCAGTTATGCGGAGGTGAACTATGGCTACACCTTC

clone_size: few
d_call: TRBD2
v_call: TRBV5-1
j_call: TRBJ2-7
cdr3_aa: CASSLGLAGAISEQYF
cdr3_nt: TGCGCCAGCAGCTTGGGACTAGCGGGAGCAATTTCCGAGCAGTACTTC

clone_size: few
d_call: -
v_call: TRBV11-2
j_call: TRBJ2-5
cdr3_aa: CASSPGRNRYF
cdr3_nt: TGTGCCAGCAGCCCGGGACGGAATCGGTACTTC

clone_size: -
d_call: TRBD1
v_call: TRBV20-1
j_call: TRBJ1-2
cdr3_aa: CSARGGSNYGYTF
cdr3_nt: TGCAGTGCCCGAGGGGGCAGTAACTATGGCTACACCTTC

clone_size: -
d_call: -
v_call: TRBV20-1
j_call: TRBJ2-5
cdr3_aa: CSARDFGGRPPETQYF
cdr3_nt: TGCAGTGCTAGAGACTTCGGGGGACGGCCTCCGGAGACCCAGTACTTC

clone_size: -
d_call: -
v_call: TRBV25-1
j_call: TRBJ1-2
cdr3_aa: CASSDLSTPYGYTF
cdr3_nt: TGTGCCAGCAGTGATCTCAGCACTCCCTATGGCTACACCTTC

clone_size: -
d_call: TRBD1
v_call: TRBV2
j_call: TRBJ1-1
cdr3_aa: CASSWDRGSTEAFF
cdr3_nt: TGTGCCAGCAGCTGGGACAGGGGGTCCACTGAAGCTTTCTTT

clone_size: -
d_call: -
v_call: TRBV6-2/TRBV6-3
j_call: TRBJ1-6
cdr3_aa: CASRLPIPNSPLHF
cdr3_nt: TGTGCCAGCAGACTACCGATACCGAATTCACCCCTCCACTTT

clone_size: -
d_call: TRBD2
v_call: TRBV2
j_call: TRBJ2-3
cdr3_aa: CASSASGGAVSDTQYF
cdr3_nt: TGTGCCAGCTCGGCTAGCGGGGGGGCTGTATCCGATACGCAGTATTTT

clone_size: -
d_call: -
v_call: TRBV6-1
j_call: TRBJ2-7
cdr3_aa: CASSDERTRRTEQYF
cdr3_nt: TGTGCCAGCAGTGATGAGAGGACACGGAGGACCGAGCAGTACTTC

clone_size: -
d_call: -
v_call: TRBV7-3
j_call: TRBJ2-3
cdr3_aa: CASSTGPPDTQYF
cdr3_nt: TGTGCCAGCAGTACGGGACCCCCAGATACGCAGTATTTT

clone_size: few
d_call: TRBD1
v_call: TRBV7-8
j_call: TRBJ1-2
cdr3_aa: CASSLDRGQNYGYTF
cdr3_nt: TGTGCCAGTAGCTTAGATCGGGGACAGAACTATGGCTACACCTTC

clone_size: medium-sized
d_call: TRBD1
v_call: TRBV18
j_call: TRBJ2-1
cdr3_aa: CASSPDRGGDNEQFF
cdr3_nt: TGTGCCAGCTCACCGGACAGGGGCGGTGACAATGAGCAGTTCTTC

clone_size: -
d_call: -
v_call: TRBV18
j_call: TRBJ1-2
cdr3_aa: CASSPNEAYGYTF
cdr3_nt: TGTGCCAGCTCACCTAATGAGGCATATGGCTACACCTTC

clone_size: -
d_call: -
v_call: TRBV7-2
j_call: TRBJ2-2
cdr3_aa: CASSPRGTGELFF
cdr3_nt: TGTGCCAGCAGCCCCCGGGGCACCGGGGAGCTGTTTTTT

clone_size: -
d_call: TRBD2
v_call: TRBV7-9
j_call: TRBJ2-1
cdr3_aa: CASGDTGGANEQFF
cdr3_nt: TGTGCCAGCGGGGATACCGGGGGGGCGAATGAGCAGTTCTTC

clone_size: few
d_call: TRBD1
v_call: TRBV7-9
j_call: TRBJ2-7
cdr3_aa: CASSPPPGQHSYEQYF
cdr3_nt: TGTGCCAGCAGCCCGCCCCCGGGACAGCACTCCTACGAGCAGTACTTC

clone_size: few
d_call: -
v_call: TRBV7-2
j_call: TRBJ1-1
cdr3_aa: CASSLEYMNTEAFF
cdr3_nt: TGTGCCAGCAGCTTAGAGTACATGAACACTGAAGCTTTCTTT

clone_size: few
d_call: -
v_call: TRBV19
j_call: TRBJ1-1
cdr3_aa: CASNRGGANTEAFF
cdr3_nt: TGTGCCAGTAACCGAGGTGGGGCGAACACTGAAGCTTTCTTT

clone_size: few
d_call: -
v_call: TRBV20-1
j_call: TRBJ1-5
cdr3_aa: CSARQGSNQPQHF
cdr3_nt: TGCAGTGCTAGACAGGGTAGCAATCAGCCCCAGCATTTT

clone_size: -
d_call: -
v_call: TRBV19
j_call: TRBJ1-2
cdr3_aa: CASEFSRFGGYTF
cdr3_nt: TGTGCCAGTGAATTCAGCAGGTTTGGCGGCTACACCTTC

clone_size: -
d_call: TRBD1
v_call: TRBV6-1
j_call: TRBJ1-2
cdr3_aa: CASSENRGLGGYGYTF
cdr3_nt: TGTGCCAGCAGTGAGAACAGGGGGCTGGGCGGTTATGGCTACACCTTC

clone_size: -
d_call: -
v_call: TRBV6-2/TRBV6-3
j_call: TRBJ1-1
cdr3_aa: CASSYYRGLADTEAFF
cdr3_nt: TGTGCCAGCAGTTACTACCGGGGCCTGGCGGACACTGAAGCTTTCTTT

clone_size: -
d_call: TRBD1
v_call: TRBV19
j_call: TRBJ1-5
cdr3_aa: CASSLGRDRGYQPQHF
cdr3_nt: TGTGCCAGTAGTTTGGGCCGGGACAGGGGTTATCAGCCCCAGCATTTT

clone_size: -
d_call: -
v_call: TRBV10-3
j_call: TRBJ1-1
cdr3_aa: CAISEFGAAEAFF
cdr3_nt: TGTGCCATCAGTGAGTTTGGCGCCGCTGAAGCTTTCTTT